This TCR beta chain is drawn from a study of early T cells in non-severe SARS-CoV-2 infection. Turning to the study itself: Sequencing of unsorted whole blood was done on bulk RNA, leaving chains unpaired.

Attachment of unique molecular identifiers to individual cDNA molecules was performed. MiXCR was run by TCRdb on the 5' RACE reads, yielding one entry per CDR3 protein. The repertoire holds approximately 49,000 distinct CDR3 sequences, about 12% seen once, with about 9.7% in the top ten. In its sample, this clonotype was seen many times. Its cognate antigen is unknown. General study findings and limits: Anti-spike CD8 responses were favored by VDJdb matching, which missed private and CD4 specificities.

This sequence originates from an adult who was a healthcare worker with PCR-confirmed SARS-CoV-2 infection or an uninfected control (not recorded which). The sequencing sample was made of whole blood.

The CDR3 is CASSLGVGEKLFF. The CDR3 nucleotides read TGTGCCAGCAGCCTGGGTGTTGGTGAAAAACTGTTTTTT. The genes are TRBV7-3 and TRBJ1-4; D call uncertain. Trimming shortened V by 5 bases and J by 7 bases, and 11 bases separated the two germline ends. Germline CDR1 reads SGHTA; CDR2 reads FQGTGA. CDR3 length equals 13 residues. Based on the CDR3 plus reference TRBV7-3 and TRBJ1-4, the full variable domain is GAGVSQTPSNKVTEKGKYVELRCDPISGHTALYWYRQSLGQGPEFLIYFQGTGAADDSGLPNDRFFAVRPEGSVSTLKIQRTERGDSAVYLCASSLGVGEKLFFGSGTQLSVL.